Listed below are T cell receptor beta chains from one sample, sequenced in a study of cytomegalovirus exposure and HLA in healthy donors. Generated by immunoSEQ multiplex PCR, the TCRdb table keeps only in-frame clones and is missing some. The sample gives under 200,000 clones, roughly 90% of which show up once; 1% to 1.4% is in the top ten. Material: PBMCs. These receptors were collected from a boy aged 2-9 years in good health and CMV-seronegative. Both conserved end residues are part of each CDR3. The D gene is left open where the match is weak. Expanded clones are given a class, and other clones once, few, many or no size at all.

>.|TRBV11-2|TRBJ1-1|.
TGTGCCAGCAGCTTTCGGAACACTGAAGCTTTCTTT
CASSFRNTEAFF
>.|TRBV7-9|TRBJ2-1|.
TGTGCCAGCAGCTCCCCCAGCTTGGCAGGGAATGAGCAGTTCTTC
CASSSPSLAGNEQFF
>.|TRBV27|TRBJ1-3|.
TGTGCCAGCAGTTCCGGGGTGAGAAACACCATATATTTT
CASSSGVRNTIYF
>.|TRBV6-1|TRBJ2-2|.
TGTGCCAGCCTTCGGGCAGGGATGAACACCGGGGAGCTGTTTTTT
CASLRAGMNTGELFF
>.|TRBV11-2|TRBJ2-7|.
TGTGCCAGCAGCTTACTCCACGAGCAGTACTTC
CASSLLHEQYF
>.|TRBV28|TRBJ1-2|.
TGTGCCAGCAGCCGAACAGGGAGATATGGCTACACCTTC
CASSRTGRYGYTF
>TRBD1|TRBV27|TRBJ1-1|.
TGTGCCAGCAGTTTGGGACAGGGGAGCACTGAAGCTTTCTTT
CASSLGQGSTEAFF
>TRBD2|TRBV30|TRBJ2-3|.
TGTGCCACCTATCGGGGTAGCGGGGGCACAGATACGCAGTATTTT
CATYRGSGGTDTQYF
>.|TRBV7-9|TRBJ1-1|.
TGTGCCAGCAGCTTAGGACAAGATAGGAACACTGAAGCTTTCTTT
CASSLGQDRNTEAFF
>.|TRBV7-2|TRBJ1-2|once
TGTGCCAGCAGCGTTCGGGTTTCGGGCTATGGCTACACCTTC
CASSVRVSGYGYTF
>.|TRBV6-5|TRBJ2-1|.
TGTGCCAGCAGTTTGGGTAGGAGTTACAATGAGCAGTTCTTC
CASSLGRSYNEQFF
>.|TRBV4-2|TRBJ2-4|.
TGTGCCAGCAGCCAGGGGGGAGGAGCCAAAAACATTCAGTACTTC
CASSQGGGAKNIQYF
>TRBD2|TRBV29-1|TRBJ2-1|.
TGCAGCGGGATTAGCGGGGGATTCTACAATGAGCAGTTCTTC
CSGISGGFYNEQFF
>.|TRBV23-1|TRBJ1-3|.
TGCGCCAGCCCCACGGCGGCATACCATAGCTCTGGAAACACCATATATTTT
CASPTAAYHSSGNTIYF
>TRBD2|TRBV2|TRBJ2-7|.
TGTGCCAGCAGTGGCGGCCTAGCGGGAGGACACTCCTACGAGCAGTACTTC
CASSGGLAGGHSYEQYF
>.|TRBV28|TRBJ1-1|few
TGTGCCAGCAGCCTCAGGGGCTGGAACACTGAAGCTTTCTTT
CASSLRGWNTEAFF
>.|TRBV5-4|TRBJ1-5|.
TGTGCCAGCAGCTTGGGACGGGGGGACACGTGTTTCTATCAGCCCCAGCATTTT
CASSLGRGDTCFYQPQHF
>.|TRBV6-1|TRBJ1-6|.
TGTGCCAGCAGTGTAGCCGGGACTCTACTCCACTTT
CASSVAGTLLHF
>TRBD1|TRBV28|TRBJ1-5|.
TGTGCCAGCCGGGTAGGGACAGGGGTACTCGGGCAGCCCCAGCATTTT
CASRVGTGVLGQPQHF
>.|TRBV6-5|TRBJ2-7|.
TGTGCCAGCAGCCTCCGGGACACCTCCTACGAGCAGTACTTC
CASSLRDTSYEQYF
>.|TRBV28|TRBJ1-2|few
TGTGCCAGCAGTATCCGGGACTCCCACTCTGGCTACACCTTC
CASSIRDSHSGYTF
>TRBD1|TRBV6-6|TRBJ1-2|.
TGTGCCAGCAGTTACTCGACAGGGGACGGCTATGGCTACACCTTC
CASSYSTGDGYGYTF
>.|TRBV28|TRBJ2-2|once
TGTGCCAGCAGTGGAGGGACAGAGGTTGCCGGGGAGCTGTTTTTT
CASSGGTEVAGELFF